Shown below are 32 T cell receptor beta chains from a single sample sequenced in a study of beta chain features in type 1 diabetes. Points from the study as a whole: All four CD4+ subsets of Type 1 diabetes patients contained TCRB CDR3s that were moderately but significantly shorter.

These receptors have no known antigen. The whole isolated RNA underwent reverse transcription, so sequencing captured expressed TCRB transcripts. Sequencing used immunoSEQ multiplex PCR; TCRdb keeps in-frame clones, though not all of them. The sample lists a few hundred thousand clones, 20% occurring once. The sequenced sample was naive CD4+ T cells from blood. These receptors were taken from a woman in her 40s with type 1 diabetes.

The V call is TRBV29-1, the J call TRBJ1-1; D not resolved. This CDR3 is 13 amino acids long. Germline V lookup: CDR1 SQVTM, CDR2 ANQGSEA. V was cut by 4 bases and J by 0 bases, with 9 bases left in between. The DNA for the CDR3 is TGCAGCGTTGTCCCACAGATGAACACTGAAGCTTTCTTT. This gives the protein CSVVPQMNTEAFF.

This clone came up a few times. The J gene is TRBJ2-7, the V gene TRBV7-2; TRBD2 matches at 12 bases. CDR1 is SGHTA and CDR2 is FQGNSA in the germline V gene. After removal of 6 bases from V and 4 bases from J, the junction contained 4 bases not matched to a gene. The CDR3 length is 14 residues. The CDR3 DNA follows: TGTGCCAGCAGGGTGACTAGCGGGAGTTACGAGCAGTACTTC. It specifies CASRVTSGSYEQYF.

The chain carries TRBV6-5 and TRBJ2-5, with 8 bases matching TRBD2. After removal of 6 bases from V and 4 bases from J, the junction contained 7 bases not matched to a gene. This CDR3 spans 14 amino acids. Germline V gene data show CDR1 as MNHEY and CDR2 as SVGAGI. The CDR3 region is CASSRGLGGETQYF. Here the CDR3 DNA reads TGTGCCAGCAGCCGGGGACTAGGAGGAGAGACCCAGTACTTC.

This chain joins TRBV28 and TRBJ1-2; 10 positions match TRBD1. Per germline, CDR1 MDHEN and CDR2 SYDVKM. This CDR3 has 13 amino acids. The J segment lost 8 bases and the V segment lost 4 bases, leaving 4 bases of the junction unmatched. This CDR3 reads CASSWDRGYGYTF. Here the CDR3 DNA reads TGTGCCAGCAGTTGGGACAGGGGATACGGCTACACCTTC.

This rearrangement joins TRBV2 to TRBJ2-1, with D tentatively TRBD2 (7 bases). Trimming shortened V by 3 bases and J by 3 bases, and 15 bases separated the two germline ends. The CDR3 covers 16 residues. Germline CDR1 reads SNHLY; CDR2 reads FYNNEI. The chain's CDR3 is CASSDRGGGNYNEQFF. The CDR3 region has the DNA TGTGCCAGCAGTGACAGGGGCGGGGGAAACTACAATGAGCAGTTCTTC.

V usage is TRBV4-3 and J usage is TRBJ2-1, with 14 bases lining up with TRBD2. With 3 bases clipped from V and 9 bases from J, the junction kept 10 bases outside the gene matches. This CDR3 contains 17 residues. Germline V gene data show CDR1 as LGHNA and CDR2 as YSLEER. DNA of the CDR3: TGCGCCAGCAGCCACCGGACGTGGACTAGCGGGAGGACTGAGCAGTTCTTC. This encodes CASSHRTWTSGRTEQFF.

This chain connects TRBV5-1 to TRBJ2-7; no firm D call. Germline assignment: CDR1 SGHRS and CDR2 YFSETQ. V was cut by 4 bases and J by 2 bases, with 4 bases left in between. The CDR3 contains 11 residues. The CDR3 spells CASSAAYEQYF. The CDR3 DNA is TGCGCCAGCAGCGCGGCCTACGAGCAGTACTTC.

V and J are TRBV18 and TRBJ1-2; D perhaps matches TRBD1 (6 bases). Germline V lookup: CDR1 KGHSH, CDR2 LQKENI. The CDR3 extends over 14 amino acids. V lost 3 bases and J lost 2, with 10 bases in between. CDR3 DNA: TGTGCCAGCTCACCCGGGACACTAAACTATGGCTACACCTTC. Translation: CASSPGTLNYGYTF.

The chain employs TRBV11-1 and TRBJ2-1; 9 positions match TRBD2. V shed 5 bases and J 3 bases; nucleotides not matched to a gene: 2. The CDR3 is made up of 14 amino acids. The germline V gene encodes CDR1 SGHAT and CDR2 FQDESV (reference sequence). The CDR3 DNA reads as TGTGCCAGCAGCCCAGCGGGAGGCTACAATGAGCAGTTCTTC. Its translation is CASSPAGGYNEQFF.

The chain links TRBV29-1 to TRBJ1-2, with D maybe TRBD1 (5 bases). CDR1 and CDR2 from the germline V gene are SQVTM and ANQGSEA. This CDR3 spans 13 amino acids. Deletions cut 3 bases from V and 4 bases from J, with 12 bases between. CDR3 nucleotides: TGCAGCGTTGAGGAGGGGCGATCCTATGGCTACACCTTC. It yields the protein CSVEEGRSYGYTF.

This clone occurred a few times. A junction boundary mismatches the germline segment, possibly from a read error. DNA of the CDR3: TGTGCCAGCTCACCACCGGTGGCAGCGTTCCTTTTT. Protein: CASSPPVAAFLF. The chain couples TRBV18 to TRBJ2-3, with unresolved D. This CDR3 is built from 12 residues. Germline loops: CDR1 KGHSH, CDR2 LQKENI.

This clone was seen more than once but under ten times. The CDR3 sequence is CASSEGLASSYEQYF. CDR3 bases: TGTGCCAGCAGCGAGGGACTAGCGAGCTCCTACGAGCAGTACTTC. This chain joins TRBV9 and TRBJ2-7; 10 bases are shared with TRBD2. J was trimmed by 0 bases and V by 3 bases; bases with no gene match: 3. This CDR3 region has 15 residues. From germline, CDR1 is SGDLS and CDR2 YYNGEE.

J is TRBJ2-1 and V is TRBV2, with 8 nucleotides matching TRBD2. In germline, CDR1 is SNHLY, CDR2 FYNNEI. V lost 5 bases and J lost 4; bases outside the gene matches: 7. The CDR3 contains 15 residues. The CDR3 region is CASSPLGLGYNEQFF. CDR3 coding DNA: TGTGCCAGCAGTCCTCTGGGACTAGGATACAATGAGCAGTTCTTC.

This clone appeared a few times. The chain recombines TRBV7-9 with TRBJ1-2, with 10 bases aligning to TRBD1. The CDR3 extends over 15 amino acids. The V gene end was trimmed by 1 base and the J gene end by 8 bases; junction bases not matched to a gene: 7. Germline assignment: CDR1 SEHNR and CDR2 FQNEAQ (reference sequence). The CDR3 region has the DNA TGTGCCAGCAGCTTAGAACCCGGGACAGGGGAAGGCTACACCTTC. Residues: CASSLEPGTGEGYTF.

V usage is TRBV13 and J usage is TRBJ2-3; D may be TRBD2 (6 bases). V dropped 0 bases and J dropped 2 bases, with 18 bases sitting between them. The CDR3 has 18 amino acids. Germline V gives CDR1 PRHDT, CDR2 FYEKMQ (reference sequence). This CDR3 reads CASSLGGHPREVTDTQYF. The CDR3 DNA is TGTGCCAGCAGCTTAGGCGGCCATCCCAGGGAGGTCACAGATACGCAGTATTTT.

This clone appeared a few times. This sequence joins TRBV7-8 and TRBJ2-3; tentative D call: TRBD1 (7 bases). The V and J ends lost 5 bases and 3 bases respectively, with 15 bases between them. The CDR3 length is 15 residues. Per germline, CDR1 SGHVS and CDR2 FQNEAQ. The CDR3 loop reads CASSLGGQPTDTQYF. Written as DNA, the CDR3 is TGTGCCAGCAGCCTGGGGGGACAGCCGACAGATACGCAGTATTTT.

The genes are TRBV9 and TRBJ1-2; D remains ambiguous. CDR3 length equals 14 residues. With 0 bases removed from V and 1 base from J, the gap between germline ends came to 7 bases. From germline, CDR1 is SGDLS and CDR2 YYNGEE. This chain's CDR3 is CASSVDADNYGYTF. The CDR3 DNA sequence: TGTGCCAGCAGCGTAGATGCGGATAACTATGGCTACACCTTC.

This clone was counted only a few times. V usage is TRBV7-3 and J usage is TRBJ1-2; 7 bases agree with TRBD1. Germline V gene sequence: CDR1 SGHTA, CDR2 FQGTGA. With 5 bases clipped from V and 8 bases from J, the junction kept 11 bases outside the gene matches. The CDR3 is 14 amino acids. Here the CDR3 DNA reads TGTGCCAGCAGCCCGACAGGGCCCCTCGACGGCTACACCTTC. Translated: CASSPTGPLDGYTF. Based on the CDR3 plus reference TRBV7-3 and TRBJ1-2, the full variable domain is GAGVSQTPSNKVTEKGKYVELRCDPISGHTALYWYRQSLGQGPEFLIYFQGTGAADDSGLPNDRFFAVRPEGSVSTLKIQRTERGDSAVYLCASSPTGPLDGYTFGSGTRLTVV.

This clone has a handful of counts. The chain uses TRBV28 and TRBJ2-7; perhaps TRBD2 as D (6 bases). CDR1 and CDR2 from the germline V gene are MDHEN and SYDVKM. The CDR3 spans 13 residues. V lost 10 bases and J lost 6, with 19 bases in between. DNA for the CDR3: TGTGCCACCGCCAGGAACCCCGGGGGCGAGCAGTACTTC. Encoded protein: CATARNPGGEQYF.

V gene TRBV9 combines with J gene TRBJ1-2; D possibly corresponds to TRBD1 (5 bases). CDR1 is SGDLS and CDR2 is YYNGEE in the germline V gene. V lost 5 bases, J lost 2 bases, and 16 bases lay in between. The CDR3 is 15 residues long. In nucleotides, the CDR3 is TGTGCCAGCAGACGGGACTCCGGAGGGAACTATGGCTACACCTTC. Residues: CASRRDSGGNYGYTF.

The chain is built from TRBV5-1 and TRBJ2-3, with D possibly matching TRBD1 (6 bases). Trimming left V 4 bases short and J 2 bases short, with 14 bases between. The germline gives CDR1 SGHRS, CDR2 YFSETQ. The CDR3 has 15 amino acids. CDR3 sequence (DNA): TGCGCCAGCAGCCTCGGACAGTTATTCACAGATACGCAGTATTTT. The encoded protein is CASSLGQLFTDTQYF.

This clone was seen more than once but under ten times. The V and J genes are TRBV4-3 and TRBJ2-7; D perhaps matches TRBD2 (5 bases). The CDR3 loop spans 15 amino acids. Germline assignment: CDR1 LGHNA and CDR2 YSLEER. V was trimmed by 0 bases and J by 3 bases, leaving 12 bases between them. The CDR3 nucleotides are TGCGCCAGCAGCCAAGATGGTAGAGGGCACTACGAGCAGTACTTC. It is translated as CASSQDGRGHYEQYF.

This rearrangement joins TRBV30 to TRBJ2-1; 9 positions agree with TRBD2. Unmatched junction bases numbered 4, after V lost 2 bases and J lost 5 bases. Germline V gene sequence: CDR1 GTSNPN, CDR2 SVGIG (reference sequence). This CDR3 is 14 amino acids long. This CDR3 reads CAWSLGGRDNEQFF. CDR3 DNA: TGTGCCTGGAGTTTGGGCGGGAGGGACAATGAGCAGTTCTTC.

This clone was counted between two and nine times. The rearrangement links TRBV9 to TRBJ2-1; D might be TRBD1 (6 bases). This CDR3 is 16 amino acids long. The V and J ends lost 4 bases and 7 bases respectively, with 21 bases between them. Germline CDR1 and CDR2: SGDLS and YYNGEE. The CDR3, as DNA: TGTGCCAGCAGCCCTCAAGAGGGGGACATCGGAAATGAGCAGTTCTTC. As protein: CASSPQEGDIGNEQFF.

The chain recombines TRBV7-2 with TRBJ1-2, with 7 bases lining up with TRBD1. The trim removed 4 bases at V and 4 bases at J, leaving 3 bases unmatched. The CDR3 consists of 13 residues. Germline CDR1 SGHTA, CDR2 FQGNSA. This CDR3 reads CASSSAGGYGYTF. Here the CDR3 DNA reads TGTGCCAGCAGCTCGGCAGGGGGCTATGGCTACACCTTC. The whole variable domain, filled in from reference TRBV7-2 and TRBJ1-2, reads GAGVSQSPSNKVTEKGKDVELRCDPISGHTALYWYRQSLGQGLEFLIYFQGNSAPDKSGLPSDRFSAERTGGSVSTLTIQRTQQEDSAVYLCASSSAGGYGYTFGSGTRLTVV.

This clone was detected only a few times. The V gene is TRBV28, the J gene TRBJ1-2; 7 bases align to TRBD1. From germline, CDR1 is MDHEN and CDR2 SYDVKM. J lost 6 bases, V lost 5 bases, and 6 bases had no gene match. This CDR3 has 13 amino acids. As DNA, the CDR3 is TGTGCCAGCAGTCGGGGACAGACCGATGGCTACACCTTC. Translated: CASSRGQTDGYTF.

The chain links TRBV5-1 to TRBJ2-1; 9 bases are shared with TRBD1. This CDR3 comprises 15 residues. The V gene end was trimmed by 4 bases and the J gene end by 3 bases; junction bases not matched to a gene: 5. Germline CDR1 is SGHRS and CDR2 is YFSETQ. The CDR3 region has the DNA TGCGCCAGCAGCCGAGGACAGGGGTTCTACAATGAGCAGTTCTTC. Encoded protein: CASSRGQGFYNEQFF.

The rearrangement uses TRBV9 and TRBJ2-7, with D possibly TRBD2 on 5 matching bases. V was pared by 0 bases and J by 6 bases, with 13 bases between. Germline assignment: CDR1 SGDLS and CDR2 YYNGEE. This CDR3 is built from 14 residues. The DNA for the CDR3 is TGTGCCAGCAGCGTAGGCCGGTGGAGCGGCGAGCAGTACTTC. Translation: CASSVGRWSGEQYF.

This clone was counted between two and nine times. The chain carries TRBV30 and TRBJ2-1; 8 bases match TRBD2. The germline V gene has CDR1 GTSNPN and CDR2 SVGIG (reference sequence). This CDR3 region has 15 residues. Losses at the gene ends were 2 bases for V and 0 bases for J; bases not matched to a gene: 3. The CDR3 bases are TGTGCCTGGAGTAAGAGCGGGAGCTCCTACAATGAGCAGTTCTTC. Translated: CAWSKSGSSYNEQFF. Based on the CDR3 plus reference TRBV30 and TRBJ2-1, the full variable domain is SQTIHQWPATLVQPVGSPLSLECTVEGTSNPNLYWYRQAAGRGLQLLFYSVGIGQISSEVPQNLSASRPQDRQFILSSKKLLLSDSGFYLCAWSKSGSSYNEQFFGPGTRLTVL.

V is TRBV5-1 and J is TRBJ2-6; 7 bases agree with TRBD2. There are 16 residues in the CDR3. The V gene end was trimmed by 7 bases and the J gene end by 0 bases; junction bases not matched to a gene: 7. In germline, CDR1 is SGHRS, CDR2 YFSETQ. CDR3: CASGRGPSSGANVLTF. CDR3 DNA: TGCGCCAGCGGGAGGGGCCCTAGCTCTGGGGCCAACGTCCTGACTTTC.

V and J are TRBV7-3 and TRBJ1-1; 7 bases fit TRBD1. The CDR3 is 15 amino acids. Germline assignment: CDR1 SGHTA and CDR2 FQGTGA. The V segment lost 4 bases and the J segment 7 bases; nucleotides outside the gene matches: 12. Here the CDR3 DNA reads TGTGCCAGCAGCTCTACGACGACAGGGCAGGGTGAAGCTTTCTTT. It translates to CASSSTTTGQGEAFF.

This chain connects TRBV9 to TRBJ1-3; the D is unclear. This CDR3 comprises 15 residues. Trimming took 1 base from V and 0 from J, leaving 8 bases between them. Germline V gene lookup returns CDR1 SGDLS and CDR2 YYNGEE. As DNA, the CDR3 is TGTGCCAGCAGCGTAAACGAGATCTCTGGAAACACCATATATTTT. Translation gives CASSVNEISGNTIYF.